This T cell receptor beta chain derives from a study of cytomegalovirus exposure and HLA in healthy donors. Study-wide results and caveats: When presence/absence was analysed, sequencing depth was taken to be roughly uniform across donors. Common viral pathogens seemed, in a later analysis, to connect with several of the most significant clusters.

Both 60 Vbeta primers and 13 Jbeta primers went into the PCR. Clones were read by immunoSEQ multiplex PCR, and TCRdb kept only the in-frame ones, dropping some. The sample carries about 100,000 clones, over 60% recorded once. V was shortened by 6 bases and J by 1 base, with 16 bases between the two germline ends. The CDR3 is 15 residues long. Germline V lookup: CDR1 LNHDA, CDR2 SQIVND (reference sequence). A remark on this clone: Its antigen is unknown.

The rearrangement links TRBV19 to TRBJ2-7; D is possibly TRBD2 (5 bases). The clonotype was recovered from a man in his 60s in good health and CMV-seropositive. Source material: PBMCs. CDR3 loop: CASSKEALGSYEQYF. CDR3 nucleotides: TGTGCCAGTAGCAAGGAGGCCCTTGGTTCCTACGAGCAGTACTTC.